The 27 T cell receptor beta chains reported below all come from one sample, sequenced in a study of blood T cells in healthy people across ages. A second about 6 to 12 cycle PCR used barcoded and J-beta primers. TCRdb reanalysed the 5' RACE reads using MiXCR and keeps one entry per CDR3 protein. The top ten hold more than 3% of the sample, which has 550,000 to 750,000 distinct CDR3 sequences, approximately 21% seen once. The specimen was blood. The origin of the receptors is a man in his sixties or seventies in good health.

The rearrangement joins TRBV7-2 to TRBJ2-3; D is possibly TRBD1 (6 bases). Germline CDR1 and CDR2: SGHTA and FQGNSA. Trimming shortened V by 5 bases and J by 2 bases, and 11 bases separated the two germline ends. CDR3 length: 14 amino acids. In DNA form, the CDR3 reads TGTGCCAGCAGCCAAGGACAGCACACAGATACGCAGTATTTT. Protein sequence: CASSQGQHTDTQYF.

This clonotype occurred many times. The DNA of the CDR3 is TGCGCCAGCAGCCAGGAGTATTGGTCCTACAATGAGCAGTTCTTC. This translates into CASSQEYWSYNEQFF. The chain is built from TRBV4-3 and TRBJ2-1; unclear D gene. CDR3 length: 15 amino acids. Germline lookup yields CDR1 LGHNA and CDR2 YSLEER. V was trimmed by 3 bases and J by 1 base, leaving 10 bases between them.

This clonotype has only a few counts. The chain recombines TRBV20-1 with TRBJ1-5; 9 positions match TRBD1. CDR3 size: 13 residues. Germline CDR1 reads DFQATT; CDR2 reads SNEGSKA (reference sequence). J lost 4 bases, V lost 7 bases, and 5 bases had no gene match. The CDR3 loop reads CSVGQGKNQPQHF. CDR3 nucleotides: TGCAGTGTGGGACAGGGAAAAAATCAGCCCCAGCATTTT.

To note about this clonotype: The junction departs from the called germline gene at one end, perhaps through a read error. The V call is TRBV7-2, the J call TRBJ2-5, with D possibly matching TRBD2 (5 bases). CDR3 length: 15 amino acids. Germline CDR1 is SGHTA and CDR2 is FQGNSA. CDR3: CSSSLAMGLWETQYF. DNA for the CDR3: TGTTCCAGCAGCTTAGCGATGGGTTTGTGGGAGACCCAGTACTTC.

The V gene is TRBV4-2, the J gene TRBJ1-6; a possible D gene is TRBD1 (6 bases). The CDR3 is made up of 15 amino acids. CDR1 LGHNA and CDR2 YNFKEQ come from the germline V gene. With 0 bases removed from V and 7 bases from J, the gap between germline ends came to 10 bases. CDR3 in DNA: TGTGCCAGCAGCCAAGAGAAGGGACAAAATTCACCCCTCCACTTT. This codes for CASSQEKGQNSPLHF.

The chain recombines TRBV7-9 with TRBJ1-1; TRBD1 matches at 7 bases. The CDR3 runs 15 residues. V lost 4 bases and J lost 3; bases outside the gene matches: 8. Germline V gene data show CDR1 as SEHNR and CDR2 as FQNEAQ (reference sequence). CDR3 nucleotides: TGTGCCAGCAGCTCGACAGGGAAGGGTTACACTGAAGCTTTCTTT. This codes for CASSSTGKGYTEAFF. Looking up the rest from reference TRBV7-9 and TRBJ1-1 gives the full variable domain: DTGVSQNPRHKITKRGQNVTFRCDPISEHNRLYWYRQTLGQGPEFLTYFQNEAQLEKSRLLSDRFSAERPKGSFSTLEIQRTEQGDSAMYLCASSSTGKGYTEAFFGQGTRLTVV.

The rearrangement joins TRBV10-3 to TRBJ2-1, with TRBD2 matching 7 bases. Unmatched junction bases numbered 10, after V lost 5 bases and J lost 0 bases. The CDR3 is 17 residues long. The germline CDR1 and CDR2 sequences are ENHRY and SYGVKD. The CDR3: CAISYTRGGSSYNEQFF. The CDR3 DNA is TGTGCCATCAGTTACACACGGGGCGGGAGCTCCTACAATGAGCAGTTCTTC.

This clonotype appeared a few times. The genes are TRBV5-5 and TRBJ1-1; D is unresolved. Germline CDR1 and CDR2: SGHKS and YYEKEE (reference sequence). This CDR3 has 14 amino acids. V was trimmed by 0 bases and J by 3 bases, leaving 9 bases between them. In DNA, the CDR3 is TGTGCCAGCAGCTTGGTTGTCGGTTACACTGAAGCTTTCTTT. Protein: CASSLVVGYTEAFF. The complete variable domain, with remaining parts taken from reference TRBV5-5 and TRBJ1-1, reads DAGVTQSPTHLIKTRGQQVTLRCSPISGHKSVSWYQQVLGQGPQFIFQYYEKEERGRGNFPDRFSARQFPNYSSELNVNALLLGDSALYLCASSLVVGYTEAFFGQGTRLTVV.

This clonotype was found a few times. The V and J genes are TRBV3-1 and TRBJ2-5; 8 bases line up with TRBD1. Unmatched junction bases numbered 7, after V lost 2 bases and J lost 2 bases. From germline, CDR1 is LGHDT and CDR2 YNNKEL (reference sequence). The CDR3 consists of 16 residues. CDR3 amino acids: CASSQWQDREQETQYF. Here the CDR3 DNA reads TGTGCCAGCAGCCAATGGCAGGACAGGGAACAAGAGACCCAGTACTTC.

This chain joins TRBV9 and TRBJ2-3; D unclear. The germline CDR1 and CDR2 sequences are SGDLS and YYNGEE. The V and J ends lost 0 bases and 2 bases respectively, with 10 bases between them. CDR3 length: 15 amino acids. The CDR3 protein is CASSVGNGFTDTQYF. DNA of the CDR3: TGTGCCAGCAGCGTAGGGAACGGATTCACAGATACGCAGTATTTT.

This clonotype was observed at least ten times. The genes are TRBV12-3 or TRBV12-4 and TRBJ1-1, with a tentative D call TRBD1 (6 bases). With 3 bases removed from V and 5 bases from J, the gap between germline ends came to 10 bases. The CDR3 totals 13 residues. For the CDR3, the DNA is TGTGCCAGCAGTTTTAGGGGGGGGACTGAAGCTTTCTTT. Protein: CASSFRGGTEAFF.

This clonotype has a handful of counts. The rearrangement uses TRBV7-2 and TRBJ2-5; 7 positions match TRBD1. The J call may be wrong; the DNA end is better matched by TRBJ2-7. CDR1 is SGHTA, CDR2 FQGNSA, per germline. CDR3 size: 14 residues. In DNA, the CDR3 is TGTGCCAGCAGCTTCGGGACAGAGACCTACGAGCAGTACTTC. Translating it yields CASSFGTETYEQYF.

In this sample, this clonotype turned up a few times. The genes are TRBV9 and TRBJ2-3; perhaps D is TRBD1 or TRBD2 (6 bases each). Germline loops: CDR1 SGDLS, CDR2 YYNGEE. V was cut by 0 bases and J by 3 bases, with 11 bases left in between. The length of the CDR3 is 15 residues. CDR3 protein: CASSVGGATTDTQYF. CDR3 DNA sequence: TGTGCCAGCAGCGTAGGGGGGGCAACTACAGATACGCAGTATTTT.

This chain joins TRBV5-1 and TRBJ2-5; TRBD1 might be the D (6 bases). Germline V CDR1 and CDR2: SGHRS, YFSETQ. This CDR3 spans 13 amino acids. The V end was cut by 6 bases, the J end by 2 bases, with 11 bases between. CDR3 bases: TGCGCCAGCAACCAGGGGCAGCAAGAGACCCAGTACTTC. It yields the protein CASNQGQQETQYF.

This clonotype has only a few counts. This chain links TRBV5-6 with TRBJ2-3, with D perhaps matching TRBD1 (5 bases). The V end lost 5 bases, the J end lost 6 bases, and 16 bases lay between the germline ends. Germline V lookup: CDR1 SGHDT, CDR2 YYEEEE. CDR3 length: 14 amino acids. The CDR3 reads CASSPNQAGDTQYF. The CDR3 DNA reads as TGTGCCAGCAGTCCTAATCAGGCAGGGGATACGCAGTATTTT.

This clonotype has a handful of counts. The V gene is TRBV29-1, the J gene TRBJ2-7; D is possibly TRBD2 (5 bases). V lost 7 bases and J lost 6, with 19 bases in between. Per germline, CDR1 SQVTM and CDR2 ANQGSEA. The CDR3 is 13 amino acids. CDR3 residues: CSAGPATGSEQYF. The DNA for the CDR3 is TGCAGCGCTGGGCCAGCGACGGGAAGCGAGCAGTACTTC.

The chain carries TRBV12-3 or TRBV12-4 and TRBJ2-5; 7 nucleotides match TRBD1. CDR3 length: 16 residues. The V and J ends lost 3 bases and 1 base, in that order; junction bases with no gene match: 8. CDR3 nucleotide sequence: TGTGCCAGCAGTTTGAATACGGGACAGTTCCAAGAGACCCAGTACTTC. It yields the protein CASSLNTGQFQETQYF.

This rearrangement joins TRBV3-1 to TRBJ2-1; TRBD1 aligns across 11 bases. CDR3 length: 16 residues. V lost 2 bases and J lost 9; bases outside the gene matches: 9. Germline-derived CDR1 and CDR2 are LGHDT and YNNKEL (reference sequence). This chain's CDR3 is CASSQTGSGTGGEQFF. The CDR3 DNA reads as TGTGCCAGCAGCCAAACCGGATCCGGGACAGGGGGTGAGCAGTTCTTC.

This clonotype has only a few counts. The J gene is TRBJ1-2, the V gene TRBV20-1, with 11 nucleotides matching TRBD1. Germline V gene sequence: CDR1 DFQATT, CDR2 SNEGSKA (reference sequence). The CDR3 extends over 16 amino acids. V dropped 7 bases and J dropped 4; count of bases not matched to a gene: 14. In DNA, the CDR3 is TGCAGTGGAACCAAAGCAGGGACAGGGGGTACCTATGGCTACACCTTC. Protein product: CSGTKAGTGGTYGYTF.

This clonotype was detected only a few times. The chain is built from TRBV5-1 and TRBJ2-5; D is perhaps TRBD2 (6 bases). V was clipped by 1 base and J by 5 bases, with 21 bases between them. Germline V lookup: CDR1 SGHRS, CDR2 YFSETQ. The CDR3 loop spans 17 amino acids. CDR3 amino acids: CASSLFASVKIGETQYF. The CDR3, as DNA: TGCGCCAGCAGCTTGTTTGCTAGCGTGAAGATCGGGGAGACCCAGTACTTC.

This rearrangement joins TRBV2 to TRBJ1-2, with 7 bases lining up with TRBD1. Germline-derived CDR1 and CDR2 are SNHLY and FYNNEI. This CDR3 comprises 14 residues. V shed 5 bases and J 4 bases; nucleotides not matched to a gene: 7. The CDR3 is CASSPRQGGYGYTF. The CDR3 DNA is TGTGCCAGCAGTCCCCGACAGGGCGGCTATGGCTACACCTTC.

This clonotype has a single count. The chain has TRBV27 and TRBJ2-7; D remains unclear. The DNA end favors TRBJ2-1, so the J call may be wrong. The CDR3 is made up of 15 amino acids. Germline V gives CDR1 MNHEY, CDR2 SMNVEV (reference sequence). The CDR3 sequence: CASSNLTGDYNEQFF. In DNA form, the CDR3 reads TGTGCCAGCAGTAATCTAACGGGCGATTACAATGAGCAGTTCTTC.

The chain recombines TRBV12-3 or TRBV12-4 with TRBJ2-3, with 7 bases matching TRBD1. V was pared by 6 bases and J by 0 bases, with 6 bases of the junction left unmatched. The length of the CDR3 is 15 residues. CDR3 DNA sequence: TGTGCCAGCAGGATGGGACAGCTTAGCACAGATACGCAGTATTTT. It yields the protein CASRMGQLSTDTQYF.

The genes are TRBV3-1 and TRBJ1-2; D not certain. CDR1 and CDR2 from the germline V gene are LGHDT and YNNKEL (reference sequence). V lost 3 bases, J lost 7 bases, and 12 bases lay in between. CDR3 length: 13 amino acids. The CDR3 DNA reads TGTGCCAGCAGCCAGTTTTCGCGTTCTGGCTACACCTTC. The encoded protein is CASSQFSRSGYTF.

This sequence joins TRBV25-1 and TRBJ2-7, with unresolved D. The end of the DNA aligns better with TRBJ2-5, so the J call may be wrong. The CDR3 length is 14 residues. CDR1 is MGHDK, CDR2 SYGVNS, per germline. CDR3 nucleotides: TGTGCCAGCAGTGGGGCAGGCATACAAGAGACCCAGTACTTC. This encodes CASSGAGIQETQYF.

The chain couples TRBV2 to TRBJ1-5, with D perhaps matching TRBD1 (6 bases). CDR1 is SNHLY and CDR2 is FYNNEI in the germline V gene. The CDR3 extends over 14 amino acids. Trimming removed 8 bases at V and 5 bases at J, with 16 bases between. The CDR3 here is CASAGQHMDQPQHF. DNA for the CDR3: TGTGCCAGCGCTGGACAGCATATGGATCAGCCCCAGCATTTT. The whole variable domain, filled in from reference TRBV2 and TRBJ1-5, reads EPEVTQTPSHQVTQMGQEVILRCVPISNHLYFYWYRQILGQKVEFLVSFYNNEISEKSEIFDDQFSVERPDGSNFTLKIRSTKLEDSAMYFCASAGQHMDQPQHFGDGTRLSIL.

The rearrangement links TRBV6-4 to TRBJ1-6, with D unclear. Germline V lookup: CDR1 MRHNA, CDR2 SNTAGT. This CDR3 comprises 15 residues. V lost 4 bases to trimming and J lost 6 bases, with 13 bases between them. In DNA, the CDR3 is TGTGCCAGCAGTGCCTACAACGGCCTTAATTCACCCCTCCACTTT. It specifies CASSAYNGLNSPLHF.